One sample yielded the 12 T cell receptor beta chains listed below, sequenced in a study of blood T cell repertoires in COVID-19. The table came from immunoSEQ multiplex PCR; TCRdb's copy has only in-frame clones and leaves some out. The repertoire holds over 200,000 clones, 92% seen once, with 0.7% to 0.85% in the top ten. Material: peripheral blood. The origin of the receptors is a man in his fifties or sixties with COVID-19, enrolled during active disease.

The chain couples TRBV7-3 to TRBJ2-2, with D possibly matching TRBD1 (6 bases). Trimming left V 1 base short and J 2 bases short, with 11 bases between. Germline V gene sequence: CDR1 SGHTA, CDR2 FQGTGA. This CDR3 has 16 residues. The CDR3 region has the DNA TGTGCCAGCAGCTTAAATTCAGGGGTTAACACCGGGGAGCTGTTTTTT. Translation gives CASSLNSGVNTGELFF.

The chain links TRBV11-2 to TRBJ1-2, with TRBD1 matching over 8 bases. Germline lookup yields CDR1 SGHAT and CDR2 FQNNGV. The length of the CDR3 is 14 residues. V was pared by 5 bases and J by 2 bases, with 4 bases of the junction left unmatched. The CDR3 DNA sequence: TGTGCCAGCAGCCCCACAGGGGGAAACTATGGCTACACCTTC. Its translation: CASSPTGGNYGYTF.

Details on this clone: This sample also contains other DNA sequences that code for the same CDR3. V gene TRBV5-1 combines with J gene TRBJ1-4, with TRBD1 identical over 9 bases. From germline, CDR1 is SGHRS and CDR2 YFSETQ. This CDR3 has 14 amino acids. Trimming cost V 0 bases and J 8 bases; bases outside gene matches: 2. Here the CDR3 reads CASSLGQGGEKLFF. The DNA of the CDR3 is TGCGCCAGCAGCTTGGGACAGGGGGGAGAAAAACTGTTTTTT.

The chain joins TRBV5-4 to TRBJ1-1; unclear D gene. The CDR3 has 13 residues. Germline V gene lookup returns CDR1 SGHNT and CDR2 YYREEE (reference sequence). Trimming left V 3 bases short and J 6 bases short, with 12 bases between. This CDR3 is CASSSPSPAEAFF. CDR3 DNA sequence: TGTGCCAGCAGCTCACCTTCTCCGGCTGAAGCTTTCTTT.

The chain recombines TRBV3-1 (or the pseudogene TRBV3-2) with TRBJ1-3; TRBD1 matches 7 bases. This CDR3 spans 17 amino acids. CDR1 and CDR2 from the germline V gene are LGHDT and YNNKEL (reference sequence). Germline trimming cut 6 bases from V and 0 bases from J; bases unmatched to any gene: 11. The CDR3 loop reads CASSTTWTGLSGNTIYF. The CDR3 DNA reads as TGTGCCAGCAGTACTACCTGGACAGGACTCTCTGGAAACACCATATATTTT.

The chain carries TRBV5-1 and TRBJ1-1; TRBD1 agrees at 8 bases. The CDR3 contains 14 residues. CDR1 and CDR2 from the germline V gene are SGHRS and YFSETQ. Trimming removed 3 bases from V and 3 bases from J; junction bases left unmatched: 4. CDR3 region: CASSSSRGHTEAFF. DNA for the CDR3: TGCGCCAGCAGCTCCAGCAGGGGGCACACTGAAGCTTTCTTT.

The V gene is TRBV28, the J gene TRBJ1-2; D remains ambiguous. The CDR3 sequence is 14 residues long. Between the trimmed V and J ends, which lost 6 bases and 0 bases, there was a span of 11 bases. Germline CDR1 is MDHEN and CDR2 is SYDVKM. CDR3 in amino acids: CASRDSGANYGYTF. The CDR3 DNA follows: TGTGCCAGCAGAGATTCCGGGGCTAACTATGGCTACACCTTC.

The chain combines TRBV5-5 with TRBJ1-5; D uncertain. Germline V CDR1 and CDR2: SGHKS, YYEKEE (reference sequence). CDR3 size: 14 residues. V lost 1 base, J lost 0 bases, and 5 bases lay in between. This CDR3 is CASSLYYSNQPQHF. CDR3 coding DNA: TGTGCCAGCAGCTTGTATTATAGCAATCAGCCCCAGCATTTT.

The CDR3 is CASSQTGISNEKLFF. CDR3 nucleotide sequence: TGTGCCAGCAGCCAAACAGGGATCAGTAATGAAAAACTGTTTTTT. The chain joins TRBV6-5 to TRBJ1-4; tentatively, D is TRBD1 (6 bases). There are 15 residues in the CDR3. CDR1 is MNHEY, CDR2 SVGAGI, per germline. V gave up 6 bases and J gave up 4 bases, with 15 bases separating them.

The chain employs TRBV30 and TRBJ1-5, with a possible D match to TRBD1 (5 bases). V lost 2 bases and J lost 3, with 8 bases in between. Germline-derived CDR1 and CDR2 are GTSNPN and SVGIG (reference sequence). This CDR3 is 13 amino acids long. DNA for the CDR3: TGTGCCTGGAGTCTGACAGTCAATCAGCCCCAGCATTTT. Protein: CAWSLTVNQPQHF.

The gene calls are TRBV6-5 and TRBJ2-2, with D perhaps matching TRBD2 (5 bases). Between the trimmed V and J ends, which lost 4 bases and 0 bases, there was a span of 6 bases. This CDR3 spans 14 amino acids. Germline V CDR1 and CDR2: MNHEY, SVGAGI. The CDR3 spells CASSSGSNTGELFF. The CDR3 DNA sequence: TGTGCCAGCAGTTCGGGATCGAACACCGGGGAGCTGTTTTTT.

The rearrangement links TRBV7-3 to TRBJ2-1, with TRBD1 matching over 10 bases. V was clipped by 4 bases and J by 3 bases; unmatched bases: 3. This CDR3 spans 15 amino acids. Germline V gene sequence: CDR1 SGHTA, CDR2 FQGTGA. The CDR3 sequence: CASSSGQGVYNEQFF. CDR3 nucleotides: TGTGCCAGCAGCTCAGGACAGGGGGTCTACAATGAGCAGTTCTTC.